Listed here is a single T cell receptor (beta chain). The antigen is unknown. J lost 3 bases, V lost 4 bases, and 3 bases had no gene match. Per germline, CDR1 SGHTA and CDR2 FQGTGA. The CDR3 spans 16 residues. Splitting of CD4+ cells produced CD45RA+ naive and CD45RA-negative memory subsets. This sample was taken from a study of shared clonotypes between healthy human individuals. Study context: Donor ages ranged 18 to 49 years: a couple of women, a few men. Researchers assigned three CD4 naive, three CD4 memory, two CD8 naive and one CD8 memory plate to each donor.

Sequenced by immunoSEQ multiplex PCR; TCRdb stores in-frame clones only, minus some. The data show more than 2,000,000 clones, approximately 94% seen once. Whole-study results and caveats: Represented diversity (both genetic and exposure-history) was limited by the small number of donors.

Sequenced input: naive CD4+ T cells sorted from blood. Specified subset: CD45RA+ positively selected. This TCR derives from a young man in good health. The chain recombines TRBV7-3 with TRBJ2-6; 10 nucleotides line up with TRBD1. As DNA, the CDR3 is TGTGCCAGCAGCTCGACAGGGGGCATTGGGGCCAACGTCCTGACTTTC. It is translated as CASSSTGGIGANVLTF.